Following are 12 T cell receptor beta chains from one sample sequenced in a study of blood T cell repertoires in COVID-19. Libraries were prepared by immunoSEQ multiplex PCR; TCRdb keeps only in-frame clonotypes and omits some of them. The sample contains 100,000 to 120,000 clones, more than 70% of which appear only once. Source material: peripheral blood. These receptors were obtained from a woman aged 70-85 years who had recovered from COVID-19.

V usage is TRBV3-1 (or the pseudogene TRBV3-2) and J usage is TRBJ1-3; D possibly corresponds to TRBD1 (5 bases). The V and J ends lost 4 bases and 3 bases respectively, with 10 bases between them. Germline V gene lookup returns CDR1 LGHDT and CDR2 YNNKEL (reference sequence). The CDR3 has 14 residues. The CDR3 DNA reads as TGTGCCAGCAGCCGGGGACTTTTTGGAAACACCATATATTTT. Its translation is CASSRGLFGNTIYF.

This clone showed up just once. This sequence joins TRBV9 and TRBJ2-1, with D perhaps TRBD2 (5 bases). The CDR3 contains 15 residues. The V end was cut by 0 bases, the J end by 2 bases, with 9 bases between. Looked up from germline, CDR1 is SGDLS and CDR2 is YYNGEE. The CDR3 sequence is CASSVGGSTYNEQFF. CDR3 DNA: TGTGCCAGCAGCGTAGGAGGGAGTACCTACAATGAGCAGTTCTTC.

This clone appeared a single time. The V call is TRBV4-3, the J call TRBJ1-5; D gene ambiguous. Germline lookup yields CDR1 LGHNA and CDR2 YSLEER. Trimming took 0 bases from V and 3 from J, leaving 9 bases between them. This CDR3 region has 15 residues. As DNA, the CDR3 is TGCGCCAGCAGCCAAGATGTGAGAAACAATCAGCCCCAGCATTTT. Translated: CASSQDVRNNQPQHF.

This chain links TRBV28 with TRBJ1-1, with D perhaps TRBD1 (6 bases). Deletions cut 2 bases from V and 5 bases from J, with 24 bases between. CDR3 length: 18 amino acids. Per the germline V gene, CDR1 is MDHEN and CDR2 is SYDVKM. CDR3 sequence: CASSLRLDSGGAGTEAFF. Written as DNA, the CDR3 is TGTGCCAGCAGTTTACGATTAGACTCGGGGGGCGCGGGGACTGAAGCTTTCTTT.

The genes are TRBV5-4 and TRBJ2-5, with D perhaps TRBD2 (5 bases). Trimming removed 2 bases at V and 2 bases at J, with 7 bases between. Germline V gene sequence: CDR1 SGHNT, CDR2 YYREEE (reference sequence). The CDR3 covers 13 residues. CDR3 nucleotide sequence: TGTGCCAGCAGCTTTCGGACTCAAGAGACCCAGTACTTC. Amino acids: CASSFRTQETQYF. Drawing the rest from reference TRBV5-4 and TRBJ2-5, the complete variable domain is ETGVTQSPTHLIKTRGQQVTLRCSSQSGHNTVSWYQQALGQGPQFIFQYYREEENGRGNFPPRFSGLQFPNYSSELNVNALELDDSALYLCASSFRTQETQYFGPGTRLLVL.

The chain combines TRBV19 with TRBJ2-7; D is possibly TRBD2 (6 bases). This CDR3 contains 13 residues. Germline V gives CDR1 LNHDA, CDR2 SQIVND (reference sequence). The V end was cut by 0 bases, the J end by 5 bases, with 8 bases between. CDR3 nucleotide sequence: TGTGCCAGTAGTATAGACGGGAGAAACGAGCAGTACTTC. It codes for CASSIDGRNEQYF.

The genes are TRBV3-1 (or the pseudogene TRBV3-2) and TRBJ1-3; no firm D call. Looked up from germline, CDR1 is LGHDT and CDR2 is YNNKEL (reference sequence). The ends were cut back, 0 bases at V and 0 bases at J, with 6 bases in the middle. The CDR3 loop spans 15 amino acids. The CDR3 protein is CASSQDSVSGNTIYF. In DNA, the CDR3 is TGTGCCAGCAGCCAAGATTCTGTCTCTGGAAACACCATATATTTT.

The chain links TRBV2 to TRBJ2-7; perhaps TRBD1 as D (6 bases). V lost 5 bases, J lost 3 bases, and 17 bases lay in between. The germline V gene encodes CDR1 SNHLY and CDR2 FYNNEI. The CDR3 covers 15 residues. The chain's CDR3 is CASSLRGVRNYEQYF. In nucleotides, the CDR3 is TGTGCCAGCAGTCTCAGGGGAGTTAGGAACTACGAGCAGTACTTC. Combining the CDR3 with reference TRBV2 and TRBJ2-7 gives the whole variable domain EPEVTQTPSHQVTQMGQEVILRCVPISNHLYFYWYRQILGQKVEFLVSFYNNEISEKSEIFDDQFSVERPDGSNFTLKIRSTKLEDSAMYFCASSLRGVRNYEQYFGPGTRLTVT.

The gene calls are TRBV19 and TRBJ2-3; 12 bases are a match to TRBD2. V was clipped by 5 bases and J by 2 bases; unmatched bases: 8. The CDR3 extends over 17 amino acids. Germline-derived CDR1 and CDR2 are LNHDA and SQIVND (reference sequence). CDR3 nucleotide sequence: TGTGCCAGTAGTGATGTTTGGACTAGCGGGGTCACAGATACGCAGTATTTT. Translation: CASSDVWTSGVTDTQYF.

The rearrangement joins TRBV7-2 to TRBJ2-1, with 7 bases that match TRBD2. The CDR3 consists of 16 residues. Germline CDR1 reads SGHTA; CDR2 reads FQGNSA. V was pared by 5 bases and J by 2 bases, with 9 bases of the junction left unmatched. CDR3 residues: CASSGGAGRTYNEQFF. For the CDR3, the DNA is TGTGCCAGCAGCGGCGGAGCGGGAAGGACCTACAATGAGCAGTTCTTC.

The chain employs TRBV20-1 and TRBJ2-5; 8 nucleotides agree with TRBD2. Germline V gene sequence: CDR1 DFQATT, CDR2 SNEGSKA (reference sequence). Germline trimming cut 3 bases from V and 2 bases from J; bases unmatched to any gene: 11. This CDR3 comprises 16 residues. The CDR3 reads CSASSRFQRGQETQYF. The CDR3, as DNA: TGCAGTGCTAGTTCCCGTTTTCAGCGGGGGCAAGAGACCCAGTACTTC.

A few counts support this clone. The chain combines TRBV6-5 with TRBJ1-1; D is ambiguous. Germline CDR1 is MNHEY and CDR2 is SVGAGI. The CDR3 totals 15 residues. Deletions cut 2 bases from V and 0 bases from J, with 10 bases between. In nucleotides, the CDR3 is TGTGCCAGCAGTTACGTGGGCAAGATGAACACTGAAGCTTTCTTT. Translation gives CASSYVGKMNTEAFF.